The 25 T cell receptor beta chains listed next were all sequenced from one sample in a study of shared clonotypes between healthy human individuals. The table came from immunoSEQ multiplex PCR; TCRdb's copy has only in-frame clones and leaves some out. The table shows 2,500,000 or so clones, with 90% to 95% occurring only once. The sequenced material came from naive CD4+ T cells from PBMCs. Documented subset: CD45RA+ positively selected. The receptor source for this set is a man younger than 35 in good health. Some clones in this sample may be carry-over from other donors' samples.

CDR3 residues: CASSFLDLGYGYTF. CDR3 nucleotide sequence: TGTGCCAGCAGCTTTCTTGATCTGGGCTATGGCTACACCTTC. The chain combines TRBV7-2 with TRBJ1-2; D is unresolved. The CDR3 is 14 amino acids. CDR1 is SGHTA, CDR2 FQGNSA, per germline. V gave up 3 bases and J gave up 4 bases, with 12 bases separating them.

This rearrangement joins TRBV19 to TRBJ2-3, with D perhaps assigned TRBD1 or TRBD2 (5 bases each). V lost 5 bases and J lost 4, with 13 bases in between. The CDR3 has 14 residues. CDR1 is LNHDA, CDR2 SQIVND, per germline (reference sequence). This CDR3 reads CASSPRRDPDTQYF. The CDR3 nucleotides read TGTGCCAGTAGTCCCCGACGGGACCCAGATACGCAGTATTTT.

V usage is TRBV9 and J usage is TRBJ2-7, with D tentatively TRBD2 (5 bases). V was cut by 2 bases and J by 3 bases, with 15 bases left in between. Per the germline V gene, CDR1 is SGDLS and CDR2 is YYNGEE. The CDR3 is made up of 15 amino acids. The DNA for the CDR3 is TGTGCCAGCAGCGTGAGCAGCGGCATGAACTACGAGCAGTACTTC. Protein product: CASSVSSGMNYEQYF.

V usage is TRBV18 and J usage is TRBJ2-5, with D possibly being TRBD2 (6 bases). The germline V gene has CDR1 KGHSH and CDR2 LQKENI. The CDR3 is 13 amino acids. Trimming stripped 6 bases from V and 4 bases from J, with 12 bases between. CDR3 protein: CASSGGIGETQYF. CDR3 coding DNA: TGTGCCAGCTCGGGCGGGATCGGAGAGACCCAGTACTTC.

The V and J genes are TRBV28 and TRBJ2-5, with D possibly TRBD2 on 6 matching bases. The germline V gene has CDR1 MDHEN and CDR2 SYDVKM. CDR3 length: 13 amino acids. V lost 10 bases to trimming and J lost 5 bases, with 17 bases between them. CDR3 sequence reads: CANRKAGRETQYF. Here the CDR3 DNA reads TGTGCCAACCGGAAGGCGGGACGGGAGACCCAGTACTTC.

V and J are TRBV9 and TRBJ2-3; D is uncertain. CDR1 and CDR2 from the germline V gene are SGDLS and YYNGEE. V was cut by 4 bases and J by 2 bases, with 8 bases left in between. The CDR3 contains 13 residues. The CDR3 nucleotides are TGTGCCAGCAGCACCCTGACCACAGATACGCAGTATTTT. It encodes CASSTLTTDTQYF.

Only one count was recorded for this clone. The V gene is TRBV5-1, the J gene TRBJ2-7; D is unresolved. This CDR3 has 14 residues. The V end was cut by 4 bases, the J end by 2 bases, with 13 bases between. CDR1 and CDR2 (germline): SGHRS, YFSETQ. The CDR3 loop is CASSPRRAAYEQYF. The CDR3 nucleotides read TGCGCCAGCAGCCCCCGTAGGGCTGCCTACGAGCAGTACTTC.

This clone was found once. In DNA form, the CDR3 reads TGCGCCTCATACCGGGACAGGGCCAATTCACCCCTCCACTTT. Translating gives CASYRDRANSPLHF. The J gene is TRBJ1-6, the V gene TRBV5-1; 9 nucleotides agree with TRBD1. The V segment lost 10 bases and the J segment 7 bases; nucleotides outside the gene matches: 9. In germline, CDR1 is SGHRS, CDR2 YFSETQ. This CDR3 has 14 residues.

The chain links TRBV7-3 to TRBJ2-1, with a possible D match to TRBD1 (6 bases). CDR3 size: 15 residues. Germline V gene data show CDR1 as SGHTA and CDR2 as FQGTGA. The V and J ends lost 5 bases and 4 bases respectively, with 15 bases between them. CDR3 amino acids: CASSTTGTVYNEQFF. DNA of the CDR3: TGTGCCAGCAGCACCACAGGGACGGTTTACAATGAGCAGTTCTTC.

This clone was seen only a few times. The gene calls are TRBV12-5 and TRBJ1-1; D not certain. Looked up from germline, CDR1 is LGHNT and CDR2 is FRNRAP. V lost 5 bases, J lost 4 bases, and 11 bases lay in between. This CDR3 has 13 residues. CDR3 coding DNA: TGTGCTAGTGGTGCTCGGATGGGCACTGAAGCTTTCTTT. Translation: CASGARMGTEAFF.

The rearrangement links TRBV7-2 to TRBJ2-5, with unresolved D. CDR3 length equals 14 residues. The germline CDR1 and CDR2 sequences are SGHTA and FQGNSA. Trimming pared 1 base from V and 1 base from J, leaving 7 bases between. CDR3 nucleotide sequence: TGTGCCAGCAGCTTAGTTATGGCCCAAGAGACCCAGTACTTC. Its translation is CASSLVMAQETQYF.

The V and J genes are TRBV9 and TRBJ2-3, with no clear D. This CDR3 has 15 residues. Germline assignment: CDR1 SGDLS and CDR2 YYNGEE. V shed 4 bases and J shed 4 bases, with 16 bases lying between them. In nucleotides, the CDR3 is TGTGCCAGCAGCCCCCGTGGGCCTCGACCAGATACGCAGTATTTT. This sequence encodes CASSPRGPRPDTQYF. Complete variable domain (other parts from reference TRBV9 and TRBJ2-3): DSGVTQTPKHLITATGQRVTLRCSPRSGDLSVYWYQQSLDQGLQFLIQYYNGEERAKGNILERFSAQQFPDLHSELNLSSLELGDSALYFCASSPRGPRPDTQYFGPGTRLTVL.

The chain couples TRBV14 to TRBJ1-1; D is undetermined. The CDR3 contains 14 residues. Trimming removed 2 bases from V and 2 bases from J, with 9 bases in between. In germline, CDR1 is SGHDN, CDR2 FVKESK. The CDR3 sequence: CASSQTSLNTEAFF. DNA of the CDR3: TGTGCCAGCAGCCAAACGAGTTTAAACACTGAAGCTTTCTTT.

The chain couples TRBV6-1 to TRBJ2-5, with 9 bases fitting TRBD1. CDR3 length: 16 residues. The germline CDR1 and CDR2 sequences are MNHNS and SASEGT. V shed 3 bases and J 5 bases; nucleotides not matched to a gene: 10. The CDR3 reads CASSDPGQGRQETQYF. Here the CDR3 DNA reads TGTGCCAGCAGTGACCCTGGACAGGGGCGGCAGGAGACCCAGTACTTC.

This clone was detected a few times. The same CDR3 is also encoded by other DNA sequences in this sample. The J gene is TRBJ1-1, the V gene TRBV5-1; the D gene is possibly TRBD1 (6 bases). This CDR3 contains 14 residues. The germline gives CDR1 SGHRS, CDR2 YFSETQ. V was shortened by 0 bases and J by 3 bases, with 9 bases between the two germline ends. CDR3 nucleotides: TGCGCCAGCAGCTTGGACAGGGCAGACACTGAAGCTTTCTTT. It encodes CASSLDRADTEAFF.

Comment on this clone: The same CDR3 arises from other DNA sequences in this sample as well. J is TRBJ2-7 and V is TRBV6-5; TRBD2 agrees at 8 bases. This CDR3 is 14 amino acids long. The germline V gene encodes CDR1 MNHEY and CDR2 SVGAGI. The V segment lost 4 bases and the J segment 0 bases; nucleotides outside the gene matches: 2. The chain's CDR3 is CASSLSGSSYEQYF. The CDR3 DNA follows: TGTGCCAGCAGTTTAAGCGGGAGCTCCTACGAGCAGTACTTC.

The chain is built from TRBV7-9 and TRBJ1-1; D call uncertain. CDR1 is SEHNR, CDR2 FQNEAQ, per germline (reference sequence). This CDR3 is 15 amino acids long. V lost 1 base to trimming and J lost 3 bases, with 12 bases between them. The CDR3 spells CASSLVGSRYTEAFF. CDR3 sequence (DNA): TGTGCCAGCAGCTTAGTTGGCAGCCGATACACTGAAGCTTTCTTT.

The rearrangement uses TRBV6-1 and TRBJ2-1; TRBD2 matches at 9 bases. J lost 9 bases, V lost 4 bases, and 13 bases had no gene match. CDR1 is MNHNS and CDR2 is SASEGT in the germline V gene. The length of the CDR3 is 16 residues. Here the CDR3 reads CASSVFPTSGDFEQFF. DNA of the CDR3: TGTGCCAGCAGTGTGTTCCCGACTAGCGGAGATTTTGAGCAGTTCTTC.

The chain links TRBV5-1 to TRBJ1-2; weak D call: TRBD1 (6 bases). This CDR3 has 15 amino acids. The germline V and J ends were trimmed by 2 bases and 4 bases, with 15 bases remaining between them. Germline V gene lookup returns CDR1 SGHRS and CDR2 YFSETQ. The CDR3 DNA sequence: TGCGCCAGCAGCTTAGCGTTAGGGGGACCCTATGGCTACACCTTC. Amino acid sequence: CASSLALGGPYGYTF.

The chain uses TRBV5-1 and TRBJ2-1; 11 nucleotides line up with TRBD2. Trimming removed 0 bases from V and 3 bases from J; junction bases left unmatched: 5. Germline CDR1 reads SGHRS; CDR2 reads YFSETQ. The CDR3 totals 17 residues. CDR3 loop: CASSLGTGTSGYNEQFF. CDR3 nucleotide sequence: TGCGCCAGCAGCTTGGGGACCGGGACTAGCGGCTACAATGAGCAGTTCTTC. Based on the CDR3 plus reference TRBV5-1 and TRBJ2-1, the full variable domain is KAGVTQTPRYLIKTRGQQVTLSCSPISGHRSVSWYQQTPGQGLQFLFEYFSETQRNKGNFPGRFSGRQFSNSRSEMNVSTLELGDSALYLCASSLGTGTSGYNEQFFGPGTRLTVL.

This rearrangement joins TRBV4-3 to TRBJ1-1, with D possibly matching TRBD1 (5 bases). Trimming left V 4 bases short and J 3 bases short, with 9 bases between. The V gene's germline CDR1 is LGHNA and CDR2 YSLEER. CDR3 length equals 13 residues. The CDR3 protein is CASSRGSDTEAFF. CDR3 sequence (DNA): TGCGCCAGCAGCCGGGGGTCCGACACTGAAGCTTTCTTT.

The chain employs TRBV6-6 and TRBJ1-5, with D possibly being TRBD1 (6 bases). This CDR3 has 15 amino acids. V was clipped by 5 bases and J by 5 bases, with 16 bases between them. The germline V gene has CDR1 MNHNY and CDR2 SVGAGI (reference sequence). The CDR3 loop reads CASSLRYREDQPQHF. CDR3 bases: TGTGCCAGCAGTCTGAGGTACAGGGAGGATCAGCCCCAGCATTTT.

The gene calls are TRBV5-6 and TRBJ2-7, with D uncertain. Germline CDR1 reads SGHDT; CDR2 reads YYEEEE. V was cut by 0 bases and J by 0 bases, with 10 bases left in between. The CDR3 extends over 15 amino acids. CDR3 nucleotides: TGTGCCAGCAGCTTGGCCGGGCTATCCTCCTACGAGCAGTACTTC. Protein sequence: CASSLAGLSSYEQYF.

V and J are TRBV4-2 and TRBJ2-3; D unclear. Germline V gives CDR1 LGHNA, CDR2 YNFKEQ. CDR3 length: 18 residues. Trimming cost V 0 bases and J 2 bases, with 18 bases left between them. As DNA, the CDR3 is TGTGCCAGCAGCCAAGATCCGGGCCTCCCCCGGCCCACAGATACGCAGTATTTT. Its protein is CASSQDPGLPRPTDTQYF.

The V gene is TRBV4-1, the J gene TRBJ2-1; 9 bases agree with TRBD2. The CDR3 loop spans 14 amino acids. V was clipped by 10 bases and J by 4 bases; unmatched bases: 8. Germline V CDR1 and CDR2: MGHRA, YSYEKL. CDR3 DNA: TGCGCCATCCAGACTAGCGGAGATTACAATGAGCAGTTCTTC. Amino acids: CAIQTSGDYNEQFF.